Listed below are T cell receptor beta chains from one sample, sequenced in a study of blood T cell repertoires in COVID-19. Profiling relied on immunoSEQ multiplex PCR, and the TCRdb table lists in-frame clones only, not all of them. The sample holds approximately 200,000 clones, around 87% seen once. The sample was PBMCs or T cells enriched from blood (not recorded which). These receptors came from a woman aged 30 to 39 who had recovered from COVID-19. Each CDR3 is given with its conserved first and last residue. Fields, in order: V gene, J gene, CDR3 length, D gene, clone size, CDR3 DNA, CDR3 protein. D genes are given only for firm matches. A clone size is listed for some rows: how often the clone was seen (once, few, many), or a class if it is expanded.

>TRBV7-9|TRBJ2-3|15|TRBD2|NA
TGTGCCAGCAGCGCAGGGACTAGCTCTTTGGATACGCAGTATTTT
CASSAGTSSLDTQYF
>TRBV3-1/TRBV3-2|TRBJ2-5|11|NA|NA
TGTGCCAGCAGCCGGTCGGGGACCCAGTACTTC
CASSRSGTQYF
>TRBV7-3|TRBJ1-4|16|TRBD1|many
TGTGCCAGCAGCTCCCCAGACAGGGGTATAAATGAAAAACTGTTTTTT
CASSSPDRGINEKLFF
>TRBV7-8|TRBJ2-7|14|NA|few
TGTGCCAGCATCAAGGACTCGAACTCCTACGAGCAGTACTTC
CASIKDSNSYEQYF
>TRBV19|TRBJ2-5|13|NA|NA
TGTGCCAGTAGTATAAGTCGGGGTGAGACCCAGTACTTC
CASSISRGETQYF
>TRBV7-6|TRBJ1-2|16|NA|NA
TGTGCCAGCAGCTTAGTGGCACAGGGTCGGAACTATGGCTACACCTTC
CASSLVAQGRNYGYTF
>TRBV19|TRBJ1-3|14|NA|once
TGTGCCAGTATGTCGGGGGGCGCAGGAAACACCATATATTTT
CASMSGGAGNTIYF
>TRBV2|TRBJ2-7|17|NA|NA
TGTGCCAGCAGTGAACCGATAAGCTCCCACGCCGCCTACGAGCAGTACTTC
CASSEPISSHAAYEQYF
>TRBV7-3|TRBJ2-1|16|TRBD2|NA
TGTGCCAGCAGCTTGGGTACTAGCGGGAGTAGGGATGAGCAGTTCTTC
CASSLGTSGSRDEQFF
>TRBV24-1|TRBJ2-1|13|NA|NA
TGTGCCACCAGTCGCGACAGGTACAATGAGCAGTTCTTC
CATSRDRYNEQFF
>TRBV29-1|TRBJ1-3|13|TRBD1|NA
TGCAGCGTTGGGACAGGGGGTGGAAACACCATATATTTT
CSVGTGGGNTIYF
>TRBV6-5|TRBJ1-1|13|TRBD1|NA
TGTGCCAGCAGCCGACAGGGTTTCACTGAAGCTTTCTTT
CASSRQGFTEAFF
>TRBV9|TRBJ1-2|17|NA|NA
TGTGCCAGCAGTAGCGGGGTAGGAACGGGAGTTAACTATGGCTACACCTTC
CASSSGVGTGVNYGYTF
>TRBV14|TRBJ2-7|14|NA|NA
TGTGCCAGCAGCCAAGTTTCGAGCGTGGACGAGCAGTACTTC
CASSQVSSVDEQYF
>TRBV6-5|TRBJ2-5|13|TRBD1|NA
TGTGCCAGCAGCGGACAGGGTCAAGAGACCCAGTACTTC
CASSGQGQETQYF
>TRBV19|TRBJ1-2|13|TRBD1|NA
TGTGCCAGTAGTATAGAACCGACAGGGCAGAACACCTTC
CASSIEPTGQNTF
>TRBV2|TRBJ1-1|15|NA|NA
TGTGCCAGCAGTGTTGGAGGGCGGCGGGACACTGAAGCTTTCTTT
CASSVGGRRDTEAFF
>TRBV10-1|TRBJ1-6|18|NA|NA
TGCGCCAGCAGTGAGCCGGAAAATTCGGGACTGCTGAATTCACCCCTCCACTTT
CASSEPENSGLLNSPLHF
>TRBV20-1|TRBJ1-6|13|NA|NA
TGCAGTGCTAGTCAGGGTCGGAGCTCACCCCTCCACTTT
CSASQGRSSPLHF
>TRBV18|TRBJ2-7|15|TRBD1|NA
TGTGCCAGCTCACGTCCGGACAGGGCGTCCTACGAGCAGTACTTC
CASSRPDRASYEQYF
>TRBV10-3|TRBJ1-5|16|TRBD1|NA
TGTGCCATCAGTGAGTCGATTAGGACAGGGTATCAGCCCCAGCATTTT
CAISESIRTGYQPQHF
>TRBV4-1|TRBJ2-3|13|TRBD1|NA
TGCGCCAGCAGCCTCACACAGGGGGATACGCAGTATTTT
CASSLTQGDTQYF
>TRBV2|TRBJ2-1|15|NA|NA
TGTGCCAGCAGTGTACGACTAGGCTTGGGCAATGAGCAGTTCTTC
CASSVRLGLGNEQFF
>TRBV15|TRBJ1-5|15|TRBD1|NA
TGTGCCACCAGCAGAGCGAGACAGGGCGGTCAGCCCCAGCATTTT
CATSRARQGGQPQHF
>TRBV18|TRBJ1-5|13|TRBD1|NA
TGTGCCAGCTCGCCGACAGGGCATCAGCCCCAGCATTTT
CASSPTGHQPQHF
>TRBV5-1|TRBJ1-4|16|NA|NA
TGCGCCAGCAGCTTGGCGGACAGTGCAACTAATGAAAAACTGTTTTTT
CASSLADSATNEKLFF
>TRBV30|TRBJ1-4|17|NA|few
TGTGCCTGGAGTGGGGGCCTTGGTGGACCCAGGGGTGAAAAACTGTTTTTT
CAWSGGLGGPRGEKLFF
>TRBV29-1|TRBJ1-2|16|NA|few
TGCAGCGTTGAAGAACCGATCCGGGTCGGATCGTATGGCTACACCTTC
CSVEEPIRVGSYGYTF
>TRBV2|TRBJ1-2|13|TRBD1|NA
TGTGCCAGCAGTGGACAGGGTACTGAAGGCTACACCTTC
CASSGQGTEGYTF
>TRBV5-4|TRBJ2-2|18|TRBD2|NA
TGTGCCAGCAGCCACCGCCGTGGCGGGGGGTCGAACACCGGGGAGCTGTTTTTT
CASSHRRGGGSNTGELFF
>TRBV4-2|TRBJ2-3|16|NA|NA
TGTGCCAGCAGCCAAGAGGCTAGCGCCTTCACAGATACGCAGTATTTT
CASSQEASAFTDTQYF
>TRBV4-1|TRBJ2-5|18|TRBD1|NA
TGCGCCAGCAGCCAAGAAATCGCGTCAGGGGGCAATGTAAAGACCCAGTACTTC
CASSQEIASGGNVKTQYF
>TRBV5-6|TRBJ2-5|12|TRBD1|NA
TGTGCCAGCCGACAGGGTTCGGAGACCCAGTACTTC
CASRQGSETQYF
>TRBV30|TRBJ1-6|12|TRBD1|NA
TGTGCCTGGAAGGGGGCAGAATCACCCCTCCACTTT
CAWKGAESPLHF
>TRBV7-9|TRBJ2-3|17|TRBD2|NA
TGTGCCAGCAGCTTACGGACTAGCGGAACCTCCACAGATACGCAGTATTTT
CASSLRTSGTSTDTQYF
>TRBV11-3|TRBJ2-7|14|TRBD2|few
TGTGCCAGCCGAACCGGGAGGATCCCTATCGAGCAGTACTTC
CASRTGRIPIEQYF
>TRBV4-2|TRBJ1-5|15|TRBD1|NA
TGTGCCAGCAGCCAAGGACAGGGGGCTTCTCAGCCCCAGCATTTT
CASSQGQGASQPQHF
>TRBV18|TRBJ1-2|14|TRBD1|NA
TGTGCCAGCTCACCAACCCCAGGGGGATCTGGCTACACCTTC
CASSPTPGGSGYTF
>TRBV6-5|TRBJ1-2|15|TRBD1|NA
TGTGCCAGCAGTTACAGTCGACAGGGGCACGGAGGCTACACCTTC
CASSYSRQGHGGYTF
>TRBV7-2|TRBJ2-7|19|TRBD1|NA
TGTGCCAGCAGCTTAGGGCGGGGACAGGGTAATAAAGTGGGGACGAGGCAGTACTTC
CASSLGRGQGNKVGTRQYF
>TRBV30|TRBJ2-2|16|TRBD2|NA
TGTGCCTGGACTACAGCGGGGGCCCAGAACACCGGGGAGCTGTTTTTT
CAWTTAGAQNTGELFF
>TRBV7-2|TRBJ2-2|15|NA|NA
TGTGCCAGCAGCTTACGACTCGGAGGGGCCGGGGAGCTGTTTTTT
CASSLRLGGAGELFF
>TRBV11-3|TRBJ2-7|16|NA|NA
TGTGCCAGCAGCTTCCCCCCGACATTGTCCTCCTACGAGCAGTACTTC
CASSFPPTLSSYEQYF
>TRBV6-1|TRBJ2-7|15|TRBD1|NA
TGTGCCAGCAGTGAGCGGAGACAGGGAACCTACGAGCAGTACTTC
CASSERRQGTYEQYF
>TRBV19|TRBJ1-4|15|NA|NA
TGTGCCAGTAGTATGATCGGCACAGGGAATGAAAAACTGTTTTTT
CASSMIGTGNEKLFF